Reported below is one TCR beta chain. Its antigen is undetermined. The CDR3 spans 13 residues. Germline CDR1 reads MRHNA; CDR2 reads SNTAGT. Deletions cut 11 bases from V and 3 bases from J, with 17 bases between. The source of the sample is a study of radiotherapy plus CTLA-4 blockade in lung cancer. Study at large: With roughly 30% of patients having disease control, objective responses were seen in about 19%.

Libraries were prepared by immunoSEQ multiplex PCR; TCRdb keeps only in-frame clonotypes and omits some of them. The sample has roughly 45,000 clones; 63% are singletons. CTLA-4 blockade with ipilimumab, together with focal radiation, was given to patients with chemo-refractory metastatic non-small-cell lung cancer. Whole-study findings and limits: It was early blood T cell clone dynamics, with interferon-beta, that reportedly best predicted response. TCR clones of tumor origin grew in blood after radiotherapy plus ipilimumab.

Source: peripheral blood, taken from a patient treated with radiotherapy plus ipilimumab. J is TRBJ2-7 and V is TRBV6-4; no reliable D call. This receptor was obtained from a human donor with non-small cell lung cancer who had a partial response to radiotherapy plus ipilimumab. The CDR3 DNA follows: TGTGCCGGTCATCTACTACCCCTCTACGAGCAGTACTTC. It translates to CAGHLLPLYEQYF.